These 28 T cell receptor beta chains share one sample of origin, sequenced in a study of T cell repertoires in cytomegalovirus infection. TCRdb recomputed calls from the reads with MiXCR, one row per CDR3 protein. Of nearly 700,000 distinct CDR3 sequences in the sample, around a third were seen once. The antigens these receptors bind are not known. The specimen was cultured PBMCs, collected from culture after CMV antigen stimulation. The source of these receptors is a human donor in good health (CMV status not recorded). Some clones in this sample may be carry-over from other donors' samples.

This chain links TRBV25-1 with TRBJ2-7; no clear D. This CDR3 is built from 14 residues. Germline V gene sequence: CDR1 MGHDK, CDR2 SYGVNS. V lost 3 bases to trimming and J lost 4 bases, with 13 bases between them. The CDR3 coding sequence is TGTGCCAGCAGTGATAGTCGGTGGGGATACGAGCAGTACTTC. Translating it yields CASSDSRWGYEQYF.

This clonotype was seen a few times. V and J are TRBV6-8 and TRBJ2-7; D is ambiguous. CDR1 is MNHGY and CDR2 is SAAAGT in the germline V gene. The CDR3 spans 13 residues. V lost 5 bases and J 2 bases, leaving 10 bases between the germline ends. The CDR3, as DNA: TGTGCCAGCAGTGATAGGTCCCCCTACGAGCAGTACTTC. Translated, it gives CASSDRSPYEQYF.

This clonotype has a count of ten or more. The J gene is TRBJ2-7, the V gene TRBV7-6; D assignment may be TRBD1 or TRBD2 (5 bases each). Trimming removed 5 bases at V and 6 bases at J, with 14 bases between. This CDR3 contains 13 residues. Germline assignment: CDR1 SGHVS and CDR2 FNYEAQ. The CDR3 DNA sequence: TGTGCCAGCAGCAACGGGGCGGGTGGCGAGCAGTACTTC. This gives the protein CASSNGAGGEQYF.

This clonotype has a handful of counts. The chain couples TRBV7-8 to TRBJ2-1; 8 nucleotides match TRBD2. CDR1 is SGHVS, CDR2 FQNEAQ, per germline. Losses at the gene ends were 3 bases for V and 15 bases for J; bases not matched to a gene: 4. The CDR3 runs 11 residues. CDR3: CASSFGTSWFF. The CDR3 bases are TGTGCCAGCAGCTTCGGGACTAGTTGGTTCTTC.

This clonotype has only a few counts. This chain uses TRBV7-4 with TRBJ1-5, with 8 bases lining up with TRBD1. Germline CDR1 reads SGHVT; CDR2 reads SQSDAQ. The CDR3 is 20 residues long. Trimming cost V 1 base and J 0 bases; bases outside gene matches: 14. The CDR3 sequence is CASSLVSAGTGPYSNQPQHF. CDR3 bases: TGTGCCAGCAGCTTAGTGTCGGCGGGGACAGGCCCCTATAGCAATCAGCCCCAGCATTTT.

This clonotype is a singleton in its sample. The J gene is TRBJ2-7, the V gene TRBV6-5; D possibly corresponds to TRBD1 (5 bases). The CDR3 is made up of 13 amino acids. With 7 bases removed from V and 4 bases from J, the gap between germline ends came to 14 bases. CDR1 is MNHEY, CDR2 SVGAGI, per germline. The CDR3 bases are TGTGCCAGCACCTCCCTCCAGGGATACGAGCAGTACTTC. Its translation is CASTSLQGYEQYF.

This chain uses TRBV4-1 with TRBJ2-2; 9 bases agree with TRBD1. With V trimmed by 4 bases and J by 3 bases, 3 bases remained unmatched. CDR3 size: 15 residues. Germline values: CDR1 MGHRA, CDR2 YSYEKL. CDR3 protein: CASSRGQGYTGELFF. CDR3 bases: TGCGCCAGCAGCCGCGGACAGGGGTACACCGGGGAGCTGTTTTTT.

The chain links TRBV5-6 to TRBJ1-1; 10 positions agree with TRBD1. This CDR3 spans 16 amino acids. Per germline, CDR1 SGHDT and CDR2 YYEEEE. V was clipped by 2 bases and J by 7 bases; unmatched bases: 11. The CDR3 nucleotides read TGTGCCAGCAGCTTTGACGGACAGGGGGTGCAAAATGAAGCTTTCTTT. Translation: CASSFDGQGVQNEAFF.

This clonotype was recorded a few times. The chain couples TRBV7-9 to TRBJ2-3; D uncertain. CDR3 size: 13 residues. Germline values: CDR1 SEHNR, CDR2 FQNEAQ (reference sequence). V was pared by 0 bases and J by 6 bases, with 7 bases between. The CDR3, as DNA: TGTGCCAGCAGCTTAGCGGGGATGGATACGCAGTATTTT. The encoded protein is CASSLAGMDTQYF.

The rearrangement joins TRBV12-3 or TRBV12-4 to TRBJ2-2, with D hard to call. The CDR3 totals 12 residues. V was cut by 6 bases and J by 7 bases, with 9 bases left in between. CDR3 sequence (DNA): TGTGCCAGCAGATGGGTCAGCGGGGAGCTGTTTTTT. As protein: CASRWVSGELFF.

This clonotype showed up many times. This chain joins TRBV7-2 and TRBJ1-6, with a possible D match to TRBD1 (6 bases). The V and J ends lost 2 bases and 8 bases respectively, with 13 bases between them. The CDR3 spans 15 residues. Germline V gene sequence: CDR1 SGHTA, CDR2 FQGNSA. The chain's CDR3 is CASSLMVGAYSPLHF. The CDR3, as DNA: TGTGCCAGCAGCTTAATGGTGGGGGCGTATTCACCCCTCCACTTT.

This clonotype occurred once. A much larger clone differs by one base, so this may be a read error. J is TRBJ1-1 and V is TRBV12-3 or TRBV12-4; D not resolved. V lost 6 bases, J lost 1 base, and 6 bases lay in between. The CDR3 is 12 residues long. The CDR3 DNA reads TGTGCCAGCAGCGCCCAGAACACTGAAGCTTTCTTT. Amino acid sequence: CASSAQNTEAFF.

At least ten counts were recorded for this clonotype. The V call is TRBV7-2, the J call TRBJ2-5; 7 nucleotides match TRBD2. The CDR3 has 14 residues. J was trimmed by 5 bases and V by 3 bases; bases with no gene match: 6. The V gene's germline CDR1 is SGHTA and CDR2 FQGNSA. The CDR3 DNA reads as TGTGCCAGCAGCTTTATCCGCGGGAGCGAGACCCAGTACTTC. As protein: CASSFIRGSETQYF.

The chain couples TRBV4-1 to TRBJ1-2; D gene unclear. This CDR3 region has 13 residues. The ends were cut back, 4 bases at V and 8 bases at J, with 14 bases in the middle. Germline V CDR1 and CDR2: MGHRA, YSYEKL. The DNA for the CDR3 is TGCGCCAGCAGCCCCTACGGCGGGATGGGCTACACCTTC. Translating it yields CASSPYGGMGYTF.

This clonotype was seen a few times. V usage is TRBV19 and J usage is TRBJ1-4; unclear D gene. CDR1 LNHDA and CDR2 SQIVND come from the germline V gene (reference sequence). V lost 5 bases and J 4 bases, leaving 17 bases between the germline ends. The CDR3 runs 16 residues. The CDR3 DNA follows: TGTGCCAGTAGTCGACTTACGGGCCTTATTAATGAAAAACTGTTTTTT. Its protein product is CASSRLTGLINEKLFF.

This clonotype has more than one count but fewer than ten. A clone one base away is much larger, so this may be a read error. The V gene is TRBV6-6, the J gene TRBJ2-3, with D perhaps matching TRBD2 (5 bases). The CDR3 covers 13 residues. Trimming removed 6 bases from V and 1 base from J, with 8 bases in between. Germline V gene sequence: CDR1 MNHNY, CDR2 SVGAGI (reference sequence). This chain's CDR3 is CASSNGGTDTQYF. CDR3 nucleotide sequence: TGTGCCAGCAGCAACGGGGGCACAGATACGCAGTATTTT.

This rearrangement joins TRBV28 to TRBJ1-1; D gene uncertain. Per the germline V gene, CDR1 is MDHEN and CDR2 is SYDVKM. The CDR3 totals 11 residues. Trimming removed 5 bases at V and 4 bases at J, with 5 bases between. CDR3: CASSTSTEAFF. The CDR3 nucleotides read TGTGCCAGCAGTACTTCCACTGAAGCTTTCTTT.

The V and J genes are TRBV5-5 and TRBJ2-5, with D maybe TRBD1 (5 bases). This CDR3 is 13 amino acids long. Germline CDR1 reads SGHKS; CDR2 reads YYEKEE (reference sequence). The ends were cut back, 5 bases at V and 4 bases at J, with 12 bases in the middle. CDR3 in amino acids: CASRYPRVETQYF. The CDR3 DNA sequence: TGTGCCAGCAGATACCCCAGGGTAGAGACCCAGTACTTC.

This chain links TRBV27 with TRBJ2-1; 9 bases align to TRBD1. Losses at the gene ends were 0 bases for V and 3 bases for J; bases not matched to a gene: 6. The CDR3 contains 17 residues. The germline V gene has CDR1 MNHEY and CDR2 SMNVEV (reference sequence). This CDR3 reads CASSLSQGALSYNEQFF. The CDR3 nucleotides are TGTGCCAGCAGTTTATCACAGGGGGCGCTTAGCTACAATGAGCAGTTCTTC.

The V gene is TRBV11-2, the J gene TRBJ2-7; TRBD2 matches 9 bases. The CDR3 is 15 residues long. V was pared by 3 bases and J by 4 bases, with 7 bases of the junction left unmatched. The germline gives CDR1 SGHAT, CDR2 FQNNGV. Written as DNA, the CDR3 is TGTGCCAGCAGCTTTTGGCGGGAGGGCCGTTACGAGCAGTACTTC. It encodes CASSFWREGRYEQYF.

This clonotype has a count of ten or more. The chain uses TRBV7-2 and TRBJ2-7, with 9 bases that match TRBD2. V lost 4 bases to trimming and J lost 3 bases; unmatched junction nucleotides: 4. CDR3 size: 14 residues. Germline CDR1 SGHTA, CDR2 FQGNSA. The CDR3 is CASSSLAGNYEQYF. The DNA of the CDR3 is TGTGCCAGCAGCTCGCTAGCGGGAAACTACGAGCAGTACTTC.

The rearrangement uses TRBV7-2 and TRBJ1-4, with D unclear. In germline, CDR1 is SGHTA, CDR2 FQGNSA. With 1 base removed from V and 6 bases from J, the gap between germline ends came to 12 bases. This CDR3 contains 15 residues. The CDR3 region is CASSLGAGEHEKLFF. The CDR3 DNA sequence: TGTGCCAGCAGCTTAGGAGCTGGTGAGCATGAAAAACTGTTTTTT.

This clonotype was seen more than once but under ten times. CDR3 protein: CASRPYRGLSADTQYF. The CDR3 DNA reads as TGTGCCAGCAGGCCCTACAGGGGGCTTTCAGCAGATACGCAGTATTTT. The chain recombines TRBV6-1 with TRBJ2-3; 9 nucleotides match TRBD1. Per the germline V gene, CDR1 is MNHNS and CDR2 is SASEGT. V dropped 6 bases and J dropped 4; count of bases not matched to a gene: 11. This CDR3 spans 16 amino acids.

The rearrangement joins TRBV4-3 to TRBJ1-5; D not resolved. Germline V CDR1 and CDR2: LGHNA, YSLEER. Trimming stripped 0 bases from V and 5 bases from J, with 8 bases between. This CDR3 region has 14 residues. The DNA for the CDR3 is TGCGCCAGCAGCCAAGAGTGGGTTTATCAGCCCCAGCATTTT. Its protein product is CASSQEWVYQPQHF.

V and J are TRBV4-2 and TRBJ2-2; D may be TRBD1 or TRBD2 (6 bases each). Trimming stripped 7 bases from V and 7 bases from J, with 16 bases between. CDR1 is LGHNA and CDR2 is YNFKEQ in the germline V gene. The CDR3 consists of 14 residues. CDR3 sequence: CASKWGAIGGELFF. The DNA for the CDR3 is TGTGCCAGCAAGTGGGGGGCGATAGGCGGGGAGCTGTTTTTT.

This clonotype came up once. The chain carries TRBV20-1 and TRBJ2-3, with D tentatively TRBD1 or TRBD2 (5 bases each). CDR3 length: 15 amino acids. Germline V gene lookup returns CDR1 DFQATT and CDR2 SNEGSKA (reference sequence). V was cut by 0 bases and J by 0 bases, with 10 bases left in between. CDR3 protein: CSARERGRSTDTQYF. DNA of the CDR3: TGCAGTGCTAGAGAAAGGGGACGAAGCACAGATACGCAGTATTTT.

V gene TRBV19 combines with J gene TRBJ2-7; D gene uncertain. The CDR3 spans 13 residues. Germline values: CDR1 LNHDA, CDR2 SQIVND (reference sequence). V lost 3 bases and J lost 3, with 9 bases in between. The CDR3 here is CASSMGSGYEQYF. The DNA for the CDR3 is TGTGCCAGTAGTATGGGATCAGGCTACGAGCAGTACTTC. Full variable domain (rest looked up from reference TRBV19 and TRBJ2-7): DGGITQSPKYLFRKEGQNVTLSCEQNLNHDAMYWYRQDPGQGLRLIYYSQIVNDFQKGDIAEGYSVSREKKESFPLTVTSAQKNPTAFYLCASSMGSGYEQYFGPGTRLTVT.

This chain links TRBV19 with TRBJ2-7; D is undetermined. Germline values: CDR1 LNHDA, CDR2 SQIVND (reference sequence). The ends were cut back, 3 bases at V and 3 bases at J, with 18 bases in the middle. The CDR3 runs 16 residues. CDR3 nucleotides: TGTGCCAGTAGTATTGGTCTACCTCCCAGAAGCTACGAGCAGTACTTC. Translated: CASSIGLPPRSYEQYF.